Following are 13 T cell receptor beta chains from one sample sequenced in a study of shared clonotypes between healthy human individuals. As defined, naive CD8 cells were CD45RO-negative and positively selected for CCR7, with terminally differentiated effector memory CD45RA+ cells excluded. Clones were sequenced by immunoSEQ multiplex PCR, and TCRdb holds only the in-frame ones, with some missing. The sample includes roughly 1,800,000 clones, around 96% of them seen just once. The sample was naive CD8+ T cells sorted from blood. The receptor source for this set is a man between 18 and 29 years old in good health.

The chain has TRBV6-1 and TRBJ2-3; 8 nucleotides line up with TRBD1. The germline V gene has CDR1 MNHNS and CDR2 SASEGT. J gave up 3 bases and V 4 bases, and 0 bases lay outside the gene matches. The CDR3 consists of 13 residues. CDR3 region: CASSGQGTDTQYF. The DNA of the CDR3 is TGTGCCAGCAGTGGACAGGGGACAGATACGCAGTATTTT.

V usage is TRBV29-1 and J usage is TRBJ2-7; TRBD2 aligns across 11 bases. Losses at the gene ends were 6 bases for V and 0 bases for J; bases not matched to a gene: 7. CDR1 is SQVTM, CDR2 ANQGSEA, per germline. CDR3 length: 15 amino acids. The CDR3 nucleotides are TGCAGCGTCCAAACTAGCGGGGGTTTCTCCTACGAGCAGTACTTC. Protein: CSVQTSGGFSYEQYF.

In DNA form, the CDR3 reads TGTGCCAGCAGTTACGGGACAGAGCTGTTTTTT. Amino acid sequence: CASSYGTELFF. This chain uses TRBV11-2 with TRBJ2-2, with D perhaps matching TRBD1 (6 bases). Germline CDR1 and CDR2: SGHAT and FQNNGV. Trimming took off 6 bases at V and 11 bases at J, with 10 bases between the two ends. CDR3 length equals 11 residues.

J is TRBJ2-7 and V is TRBV27, with D perhaps matching TRBD2 (5 bases). V was trimmed by 2 bases and J by 2 bases, leaving 13 bases between them. From germline, CDR1 is MNHEY and CDR2 SMNVEV (reference sequence). CDR3 length: 15 amino acids. Here the CDR3 reads CASSLQEEPAYEQYF. In DNA form, the CDR3 reads TGTGCCAGCAGTTTACAGGAGGAACCCGCCTACGAGCAGTACTTC.

The chain is built from TRBV7-8 and TRBJ2-2; unclear D gene. Germline V gives CDR1 SGHVS, CDR2 FQNEAQ. Between the trimmed V and J ends, which lost 5 bases and 5 bases, there was a span of 9 bases. The CDR3 consists of 13 residues. The CDR3 sequence is CASSQFVTGELFF. CDR3 DNA sequence: TGTGCCAGCAGCCAGTTTGTTACCGGGGAGCTGTTTTTT.

The gene calls are TRBV7-8 and TRBJ2-7; 11 nucleotides agree with TRBD1. The V segment lost 2 bases and the J segment 4 bases; nucleotides outside the gene matches: 4. Germline V gene lookup returns CDR1 SGHVS and CDR2 FQNEAQ. The CDR3 is made up of 15 amino acids. CDR3 sequence (DNA): TGTGCCAGCAGCTTAAGTGGGACAGGGGGTTACGAGCAGTACTTC. Protein sequence: CASSLSGTGGYEQYF.

This chain uses TRBV7-2 with TRBJ2-3; 8 bases align to TRBD1. With V trimmed by 3 bases and J by 4 bases, 3 bases remained unmatched. The V gene's germline CDR1 is SGHTA and CDR2 FQGNSA. The CDR3 spans 14 residues. CDR3 residues: CASSFGQGSDTQYF. The CDR3 nucleotides read TGTGCCAGCAGCTTTGGACAGGGCTCAGATACGCAGTATTTT.

The J gene is TRBJ2-1, the V gene TRBV7-9, with D possibly matching TRBD2 (6 bases). With 8 bases removed from V and 7 bases from J, the gap between germline ends came to 12 bases. The CDR3 totals 12 residues. CDR1 is SEHNR and CDR2 is FQNEAQ in the germline V gene (reference sequence). The CDR3 reads CASGGTQNEQFF. As DNA, the CDR3 is TGTGCCAGCGGGGGGACGCAAAATGAGCAGTTCTTC. The full variable domain, in which reference TRBV7-9 and TRBJ2-1 provide the parts outside the CDR3, is DTGVSQNPRHKITKRGQNVTFRCDPISEHNRLYWYRQTLGQGPEFLTYFQNEAQLEKSRLLSDRFSAERPKGSFSTLEIQRTEQGDSAMYLCASGGTQNEQFFGPGTRLTVL.

This chain connects TRBV6-1 to TRBJ2-7; either TRBD1 or TRBD2 may supply D (5 bases each). Germline V gene sequence: CDR1 MNHNS, CDR2 SASEGT. The CDR3 covers 14 residues. Between the trimmed V and J ends, which lost 9 bases and 2 bases, there was a span of 17 bases. The CDR3 nucleotides are TGTGCCAGTACTACCGGGACGGAAGCCTACGAGCAGTACTTC. This sequence encodes CASTTGTEAYEQYF.

A single count supports this clone. The chain joins TRBV4-1 to TRBJ1-1; TRBD1 matches at 9 bases. This CDR3 has 15 residues. In germline, CDR1 is MGHRA, CDR2 YSYEKL. Germline trimming cut 3 bases from V and 5 bases from J; bases unmatched to any gene: 7. CDR3 sequence reads: CASSQSGTGRTEAFF. The CDR3 DNA sequence: TGCGCCAGCAGCCAGTCCGGGACAGGGAGGACTGAAGCTTTCTTT.

The chain recombines TRBV5-4 with TRBJ1-1; no clear D. This CDR3 spans 12 amino acids. In germline, CDR1 is SGHNT, CDR2 YYREEE (reference sequence). The germline V and J ends were trimmed by 1 base and 9 bases, with 10 bases remaining between them. CDR3 DNA sequence: TGTGCCAGCAGCTTGTTGGCAGAGCAAGCTTTCTTT. Protein sequence: CASSLLAEQAFF.

The V gene is TRBV19, the J gene TRBJ2-2; D remains unclear. Trimming took 1 base from V and 4 from J, leaving 7 bases between them. This CDR3 has 14 amino acids. The V gene's germline CDR1 is LNHDA and CDR2 SQIVND (reference sequence). The CDR3 sequence: CASSIGGSTGELFF. The CDR3 DNA follows: TGTGCCAGTAGTATAGGGGGTAGCACCGGGGAGCTGTTTTTT.

J is TRBJ2-7 and V is TRBV2, with D perhaps matching TRBD1 (6 bases). Trimming took off 7 bases at V and 3 bases at J, with 19 bases between the two ends. Germline CDR1 SNHLY, CDR2 FYNNEI. The CDR3 consists of 15 residues. CDR3 loop: CASTPGWTVVYEQYF. The CDR3 DNA follows: TGTGCCAGCACCCCTGGATGGACAGTCGTCTACGAGCAGTACTTC.